The rows below give T cell receptor beta chains drawn from one sample of a study of STAT5B mutations in CD4+ large granular lymphocyte leukemia. This table comes from immunoSEQ multiplex PCR, and its TCRdb copy is limited to in-frame clones, with some not included. Of about 45,000 clones listed, 86% were seen once; the top ten hold less than 3%. The specimen was CD4+ T cells from blood buffy coats. The receptors shown here come from a human donor in good health. CDR3s include the opening cysteine and the closing phenylalanine or tryptophan. D genes are given only for firm matches. Where a row states a size, it is once, few, many or the class of an expanded clone; other rows omit it.

d_gene: NA
j_gene: TRBJ1-2
abundance: NA
v_gene: TRBV25-1
CDR3nt: TGTGCCAGCAGGACGGCAGCCTATGGCTACACCTTC
CDR3aa: CASRTAAYGYTF

d_gene: TRBD2
j_gene: TRBJ2-2
abundance: few
v_gene: TRBV10-2
CDR3nt: TGCGCCAGCAGTGAGCCCTCCTTATACACGGGAGGGCCCCGCACCGGGGAGCTGTTTTTT
CDR3aa: CASSEPSLYTGGPRTGELFF

d_gene: NA
j_gene: TRBJ1-5
abundance: once
v_gene: TRBV30
CDR3nt: TGTGCCTGGAGTGTACCTAGCAATCAGCCCCAGCATTTT
CDR3aa: CAWSVPSNQPQHF

d_gene: TRBD1
j_gene: TRBJ1-5
abundance: NA
v_gene: TRBV30
CDR3nt: TGTGCCTGGGACTTACAGGGGAATCAGCCCCAGCATTTT
CDR3aa: CAWDLQGNQPQHF

d_gene: NA
j_gene: TRBJ2-7
abundance: NA
v_gene: TRBV15
CDR3nt: TGTGCCACCAGCAGAGTAGGGGGCTACGAGCAGTACTTC
CDR3aa: CATSRVGGYEQYF

d_gene: TRBD2
j_gene: TRBJ2-7
abundance: NA
v_gene: TRBV5-6
CDR3nt: TGTGCCAGCAGCTTGCGGACTAGCGGGATTCACGAGCAGTACTTC
CDR3aa: CASSLRTSGIHEQYF

d_gene: NA
j_gene: TRBJ1-1
abundance: NA
v_gene: TRBV4-1
CDR3nt: TGCGCCAGCAGCCAAGATCATAGCCCCCAGGGCCTCTCCACTGAAGCTTTCTTT
CDR3aa: CASSQDHSPQGLSTEAFF

d_gene: TRBD2
j_gene: TRBJ2-1
abundance: NA
v_gene: TRBV2
CDR3nt: TGTGCCAGCACCGATCGGGGGGGGAGGGCCGCTAATGAGCAGTTCTTC
CDR3aa: CASTDRGGRAANEQFF

d_gene: TRBD1
j_gene: TRBJ2-5
abundance: NA
v_gene: TRBV5-1
CDR3nt: TGCGCCAGCAGCCGCGGGACAGGGGAGCAAGAGACCCAGTACTTC
CDR3aa: CASSRGTGEQETQYF

d_gene: NA
j_gene: TRBJ1-5
abundance: NA
v_gene: TRBV2
CDR3nt: TGTGCCAGCAGTGGGGGGACGGGCAATCAGCCCCAGCATTTT
CDR3aa: CASSGGTGNQPQHF

d_gene: NA
j_gene: TRBJ2-5
abundance: NA
v_gene: TRBV18
CDR3nt: TGTGCCAGCTCACAAAGCTGGGGAGAGACCCAGTACTTC
CDR3aa: CASSQSWGETQYF

d_gene: TRBD1
j_gene: TRBJ1-5
abundance: few
v_gene: TRBV2
CDR3nt: TGTGCCAGCAGTGAAGAGGAGACAGGGACTCAGCCCCAGCATTTT
CDR3aa: CASSEEETGTQPQHF

d_gene: NA
j_gene: TRBJ2-2
abundance: NA
v_gene: TRBV6-1
CDR3nt: TGTGCCAGCAGGCTAAAGGGGGGCAACACCGGGGAGCTGTTTTTT
CDR3aa: CASRLKGGNTGELFF

d_gene: NA
j_gene: TRBJ2-3
abundance: NA
v_gene: TRBV5-5
CDR3nt: TGTGCCAGCAGCCGAGGACTAACCACAGATACGCAGTATTTT
CDR3aa: CASSRGLTTDTQYF

d_gene: TRBD2
j_gene: TRBJ2-7
abundance: NA
v_gene: TRBV30
CDR3nt: TGTGCCTGGAGTCCCCCGCGGGAGCTCCCCTACGAGCAGTACTTC
CDR3aa: CAWSPPRELPYEQYF

d_gene: TRBD1
j_gene: TRBJ1-2
abundance: once
v_gene: TRBV28
CDR3nt: TGTGCCAGCAGGCAATCCGGGACAGGGGGAGTAAGGGGCTACACCTTC
CDR3aa: CASRQSGTGGVRGYTF

d_gene: NA
j_gene: TRBJ1-1
abundance: NA
v_gene: TRBV28
CDR3nt: TGTGCCAGCAGTTCCGGGGGGCTGTTGTACCTTGAAGCTTTCTTT
CDR3aa: CASSSGGLLYLEAFF

d_gene: NA
j_gene: TRBJ1-1
abundance: NA
v_gene: TRBV4-3
CDR3nt: TGCGCCAGCACCCCTAAACTGATACGGGAGAACACTGAAGCTTTCTTT
CDR3aa: CASTPKLIRENTEAFF

d_gene: NA
j_gene: TRBJ2-1
abundance: NA
v_gene: TRBV19
CDR3nt: TGTGCCAGTAGTATAGGCCCGAGCCGGCGGTTCTTC
CDR3aa: CASSIGPSRRFF

d_gene: TRBD2
j_gene: TRBJ2-5
abundance: NA
v_gene: TRBV11-2
CDR3nt: TGTGCCAGCAGCTTCACTAGCGGGAGGGAAGAGACCCAGTACTTC
CDR3aa: CASSFTSGREETQYF